A selection of T cell receptor beta chains follows, all from one sample in a study of cytomegalovirus exposure and HLA in healthy donors. TCRdb's copy holds only in-frame clones and misses some; the assay was immunoSEQ multiplex PCR. Of around 78,000 clones in the sample, about 88% were seen once. The source material was PBMCs. The receptors originated from a woman between 50 and 59 years old in good health and CMV-seronegative. Both conserved end residues are part of each CDR3. D genes are given only for firm matches. The size field is filled for only some rows; it gives once, few, many or a size class.

CDR3 protein	CDR3 DNA	clone size	V gene	J gene	D gene
CASSLEAERTDTQYF	TGCGCCAGCAGCTTGGAGGCGGAGCGTACAGATACGCAGTATTTT	.	TRBV5-1	TRBJ2-3	.
CASRNPTGITEAFF	TGTGCCAGTAGGAATCCCACAGGGATCACTGAAGCTTTCTTT	.	TRBV19	TRBJ1-1	.
CASSLQGVNREFVNTEAFF	TGCGCCAGCAGCTTACAGGGGGTGAATCGGGAATTCGTGAACACTGAAGCTTTCTTT	.	TRBV5-1	TRBJ1-1	TRBD1
CASSQDPAVSYNEQFF	TGCGCCAGCAGCCAAGACCCCGCAGTCTCCTACAATGAGCAGTTCTTC	.	TRBV4-3	TRBJ2-1	.
CASSVYRGPYEQYF	TGTGCCAGCAGTGTATACAGGGGGCCGTACGAGCAGTACTTC	.	TRBV6-1	TRBJ2-7	TRBD1
CASSKHTGPGDTQYF	TGTGCCAGCAGCAAACACACAGGGCCCGGAGATACGCAGTATTTT	.	TRBV21-1	TRBJ2-3	.
CASNRAETIGELFF	TGTGCCAGTAACCGGGCTGAGACTATCGGGGAGCTGTTTTTT	.	TRBV19	TRBJ2-2	.
CASFGGTVLSGANVLTF	TGTGCCAGTTTTGGGGGGACCGTTTTGTCTGGGGCCAACGTCCTGACTTTC	.	TRBV19	TRBJ2-6	.
CASSVGQSQETQYF	TGTGCCAGTAGCGTGGGACAGTCTCAAGAGACCCAGTACTTC	.	TRBV19	TRBJ2-5	TRBD1
CASSLVTGRGNEQFF	TGTGCCAGCAGCTTAGTTACAGGGAGGGGGAATGAGCAGTTCTTC	.	TRBV7-8	TRBJ2-1	.
CASSLGQGSYGYTF	TGCGCCAGCAGCTTGGGACAGGGGAGCTATGGCTACACCTTC	.	TRBV5-1	TRBJ1-2	TRBD1
CASSPNYQETQYF	TGTGCCAGCTCACCGAACTACCAAGAGACCCAGTACTTC	once	TRBV18	TRBJ2-5	.
CASSIGVLGQFYNEQFF	TGTGCCAGTAGTATAGGGGTTTTGGGACAGTTCTACAATGAGCAGTTCTTC	.	TRBV19	TRBJ2-1	TRBD1
CASSPSPGNRNTEAFF	TGTGCCAGTAGCCCGTCCCCAGGGAATAGGAACACTGAAGCTTTCTTT	.	TRBV19	TRBJ1-1	.
CASSKDRGLYNEQFF	TGTGCCAGCAGTAAGGACAGGGGGCTCTACAATGAGCAGTTCTTC	.	TRBV25-1	TRBJ2-1	TRBD1
CASSTAGPYNEQFF	TGTGCCAGTAGTACCGCGGGGCCCTACAATGAGCAGTTCTTC	.	TRBV19	TRBJ2-1	.
CASSLSNTEAFF	TGTGCCAGCAGCTTATCTAACACTGAAGCTTTCTTT	.	TRBV7-9	TRBJ1-1	.
CASSEQQGTVYGYTF	TGTGCCAGCAGTGAACAGCAGGGAACCGTCTATGGCTACACCTTC	.	TRBV6-1	TRBJ1-2	.
CASSHPRGGSYNEQFF	TGTGCCAGCAGCCATCCTCGCGGGGGGTCCTACAATGAGCAGTTCTTC	.	TRBV4-2	TRBJ2-1	TRBD2
CASSTTQGWQETQYF	TGTGCCAGTAGTACGACACAGGGTTGGCAAGAGACCCAGTACTTC	.	TRBV19	TRBJ2-5	.
CASALGTGGGYTF	TGTGCTAGTGCCCTGGGGACAGGGGGTGGCTACACCTTC	.	TRBV12-5	TRBJ1-2	TRBD1
CASSQIGGAQGKELFF	TGCGCCAGCAGCCAAATCGGGGGGGCACAGGGAAAAGAACTGTTTTTT	.	TRBV4-1	TRBJ1-4	.
CASSASGGSGRSYNEQFF	TGTGCCAGCAGTGCCTCCGGAGGTAGCGGGAGATCCTACAATGAGCAGTTCTTC	.	TRBV27	TRBJ2-1	TRBD2
CASSQGGLAGGYEQFF	TGCGCCAGCAGCCAAGGTGGGCTAGCGGGGGGTTATGAGCAGTTCTTC	.	TRBV4-3	TRBJ2-1	TRBD2
CASSQEGTGSYEQYF	TGTGCCAGCAGCCAAGAAGGGACAGGGTCCTACGAGCAGTACTTC	.	TRBV14	TRBJ2-7	TRBD1
CASSFRRNTQYF	TGTGCCAGCAGTTTCCGGCGGAATACGCAGTATTTT	.	TRBV28	TRBJ2-3	.
CASSPPIRHSGANVLTF	TGTGCCAGTAGTCCCCCTATAAGACACTCTGGGGCCAACGTCCTGACTTTC	.	TRBV19	TRBJ2-6	.
CASSARDRGVYEQYF	TGTGCCAGCAGTGCCCGGGACAGGGGCGTTTACGAGCAGTACTTC	.	TRBV6-1	TRBJ2-7	TRBD1